The entry that follows covers one TCR beta chain sequence. TCRdb's table, derived via immunoSEQ multiplex PCR, lists solely in-frame clones and lacks some. The sample has under 150,000 clones; approximately 92% are singletons. This sample is part of a study of control samples from healthy donors and cancer patients. Trimming took off 2 bases at V and 8 bases at J, with 15 bases between the two ends. Looked up from germline, CDR1 is KGHSH and CDR2 is LQKENI. CDR3 size: 14 residues. The clonotype originates from a woman aged 45-65 years with colorectal cancer. The chain is built from TRBV18 and TRBJ1-2, with a possible D match to TRBD1 (6 bases). Source material: PBMCs. The CDR3 DNA follows: TGTGCCAGCTCACCAGGTACCAGGGGCGACGGCTACACCTTC. Its translation is CASSPGTRGDGYTF.